These 30 T cell receptor beta chains were sequenced from one sample in a study of shared clonotypes between healthy human individuals. The table came from immunoSEQ multiplex PCR; TCRdb's copy has only in-frame clones and leaves some out. The sample lists about 1 million clones; about 77% were seen once. Sequencing used memory CD4+ T cells sorted from blood. The subset here: CD45RA-negative fraction. These receptor sequences come from a man aged 18 to 35 in good health.

Only one count was recorded for this clone. The chain recombines TRBV5-1 with TRBJ2-6; D might be TRBD1 (5 bases). The CDR3 runs 15 residues. V lost 5 bases, J lost 0 bases, and 9 bases lay in between. CDR1 SGHRS and CDR2 YFSETQ come from the germline V gene. CDR3 sequence reads: CASRPQVSGANVLTF. The CDR3 bases are TGCGCCAGCAGGCCACAGGTCTCTGGGGCCAACGTCCTGACTTTC.

This clone was detected only a few times. Other DNA sequences in this sample translate to the same CDR3. The V gene is TRBV28, the J gene TRBJ2-3, with unresolved D. V lost 5 bases, J lost 6 bases, and 6 bases lay in between. This CDR3 comprises 11 residues. The germline V gene has CDR1 MDHEN and CDR2 SYDVKM. CDR3 DNA: TGTGCCAGCAGTCTAATTGATACGCAGTATTTT. Translated, it gives CASSLIDTQYF.

This chain joins TRBV30 and TRBJ2-7; the D gene is possibly TRBD1 (5 bases). The germline V gene encodes CDR1 GTSNPN and CDR2 SVGIG (reference sequence). The CDR3 consists of 12 residues. Between the trimmed V and J ends, which lost 0 bases and 6 bases, there was a span of 9 bases. The CDR3 DNA is TGTGCCTGGAGTGTACAGGCCCCCGAGCAGTACTTC. Translation gives CAWSVQAPEQYF.

The sample holds one count of this clone. The chain uses TRBV25-1 and TRBJ2-1; 7 bases align to TRBD1. Germline V CDR1 and CDR2: MGHDK, SYGVNS. The CDR3 spans 15 residues. With V trimmed by 4 bases and J by 6 bases, 9 bases remained unmatched. In nucleotides, the CDR3 is TGTGCCAGCAGTGGACCCGGGACAGCAGTCAATGAGCAGTTCTTC. Protein product: CASSGPGTAVNEQFF. Full variable domain (rest looked up from reference TRBV25-1 and TRBJ2-1): EADIYQTPRYLVIGTGKKITLECSQTMGHDKMYWYQQDPGMELHLIHYSYGVNSTEKGDLSSESTVSRIRTEHFPLTLESARPSHTSQYLCASSGPGTAVNEQFFGPGTRLTVL.

The chain uses TRBV7-2 and TRBJ2-3; no definite D call. Germline values: CDR1 SGHTA, CDR2 FQGNSA. Deletions cut 3 bases from V and 2 bases from J, with 9 bases between. This CDR3 has 14 residues. Written as DNA, the CDR3 is TGTGCCAGCAGCTTTACTCTCTACACAGATACGCAGTATTTT. Residues: CASSFTLYTDTQYF.

This clone was picked up many times. The chain combines TRBV5-1 with TRBJ2-7, with D possibly being TRBD1 (5 bases). This CDR3 has 15 residues. Germline V gives CDR1 SGHRS, CDR2 YFSETQ. The V gene lost 7 bases and the J gene lost 3 bases, with 20 bases spanning the gap. The CDR3 protein is CASSPGRGPDYEQYF. For the CDR3, the DNA is TGCGCCAGCTCCCCGGGTAGGGGCCCCGACTACGAGCAGTACTTC.

V is TRBV5-1 and J is TRBJ2-2; 9 bases match TRBD2. The germline V gene has CDR1 SGHRS and CDR2 YFSETQ. The V segment lost 1 base and the J segment 6 bases; nucleotides outside the gene matches: 4. The CDR3 is made up of 15 amino acids. CDR3 sequence (DNA): TGCGCCAGCAGCTTGTTCCTAGCGGGGCCCGGGGAGCTGTTTTTT. It codes for CASSLFLAGPGELFF.

The CDR3, as DNA: TGTGCCAGCAGTCCCCAGGGTTATAGCAATCAGCCCCAGCATTTT. This gives the protein CASSPQGYSNQPQHF. This chain joins TRBV6-1 and TRBJ1-5; perhaps TRBD1 as D (5 bases). V lost 5 bases and J lost 0, with 11 bases in between. CDR1 and CDR2 from the germline V gene are MNHNS and SASEGT. The CDR3 has 15 amino acids.

This chain uses TRBV6-1 with TRBJ1-2; weak D call: TRBD1 (6 bases). The V gene's germline CDR1 is MNHNS and CDR2 SASEGT. The V and J ends lost 11 bases and 7 bases respectively, with 20 bases between them. There are 13 residues in the CDR3. CDR3 sequence: CAGLSDRGGGYTF. The DNA of the CDR3 is TGTGCCGGGCTAAGTGACAGAGGGGGTGGCTACACCTTC.

The V and J genes are TRBV5-1 and TRBJ1-2; no clear D. Trimming shortened V by 1 base and J by 1 base, and 5 bases separated the two germline ends. There are 13 residues in the CDR3. Germline assignment: CDR1 SGHRS and CDR2 YFSETQ. The CDR3 DNA reads as TGCGCCAGCAGCTTGACAGTTAACTATGGCTACACCTTC. As protein: CASSLTVNYGYTF.

The table lists this clone with a few counts. The rearrangement uses TRBV19 and TRBJ2-3; 8 bases map to TRBD2. V shed 6 bases and J 3 bases; nucleotides not matched to a gene: 8. The germline CDR1 and CDR2 sequences are LNHDA and SQIVND (reference sequence). This CDR3 spans 15 amino acids. The CDR3 nucleotides read TGTGCCAGTAGCCCTCTAACGGGAGGGACAGATACGCAGTATTTT. Its translation is CASSPLTGGTDTQYF.

On this clone itself: The same CDR3 can be traced to other DNA sequences in this sample. The chain combines TRBV28 with TRBJ2-5; 9 bases are a match to TRBD2. Germline-derived CDR1 and CDR2 are MDHEN and SYDVKM. The CDR3 contains 14 residues. With V trimmed by 7 bases and J by 5 bases, 8 bases remained unmatched. The CDR3, as DNA: TGTGCCAGCAAGAGTAGCGGGGGCGGGGAGACCCAGTACTTC. This sequence encodes CASKSSGGGETQYF.

This clone was picked up one time. V usage is TRBV30 and J usage is TRBJ2-1; unclear D gene. Germline CDR1 and CDR2: GTSNPN and SVGIG (reference sequence). V was pared by 4 bases and J by 7 bases, with 5 bases between. CDR3 length: 10 residues. CDR3 residues: CAWTGNEQFF. The CDR3 DNA is TGTGCCTGGACCGGGAATGAGCAGTTCTTC.

The genes are TRBV10-3 and TRBJ1-2; 9 bases agree with TRBD1. CDR1 is ENHRY, CDR2 SYGVKD, per germline. V lost 3 bases to trimming and J lost 7 bases; unmatched junction nucleotides: 6. The CDR3 extends over 14 amino acids. CDR3 sequence reads: CAISDIQGASGYTF. The CDR3 nucleotides are TGTGCCATCAGTGACATACAGGGGGCGAGTGGCTACACCTTC.

With regard to this clone: The same CDR3 also results from other DNA sequences found in this sample. V and J are TRBV19 and TRBJ1-2; 7 bases match TRBD1. CDR3 length: 14 amino acids. After removal of 5 bases from V and 0 bases from J, the junction contained 3 bases not matched to a gene. In germline, CDR1 is LNHDA, CDR2 SQIVND (reference sequence). CDR3: CASSPGTANYGYTF. The CDR3 coding sequence is TGTGCCAGTAGTCCCGGGACAGCTAACTATGGCTACACCTTC.

The V and J genes are TRBV6-5 and TRBJ1-1; a weak D match, TRBD1 (6 bases). The CDR3 covers 14 residues. V gave up 8 bases and J gave up 4 bases, with 17 bases separating them. CDR1 is MNHEY, CDR2 SVGAGI, per germline. The CDR3 loop reads CASGTGRWSTEAFF. The CDR3 DNA sequence: TGTGCCAGCGGAACAGGGAGATGGAGCACTGAAGCTTTCTTT.

This clone was seen only a few times. This chain uses TRBV5-5 with TRBJ1-3; TRBD1 is a possible D gene (6 bases). Germline V gene sequence: CDR1 SGHKS, CDR2 YYEKEE (reference sequence). This CDR3 contains 16 residues. Trimming removed 4 bases from V and 0 bases from J, with 14 bases in between. The CDR3 here is CASSVRQEHSGNTIYF. Written as DNA, the CDR3 is TGTGCCAGCAGCGTTCGACAGGAACACTCTGGAAACACCATATATTTT.

This chain connects TRBV6-5 to TRBJ1-5, with 7 bases aligning to TRBD1. Germline CDR1 MNHEY, CDR2 SVGAGI. This CDR3 region has 14 residues. The V segment lost 6 bases and the J segment 1 base; nucleotides outside the gene matches: 3. The CDR3 region is CASRTTGSNQPQHF. CDR3 nucleotide sequence: TGTGCCAGCAGGACGACAGGGAGCAATCAGCCCCAGCATTTT.

The chain has TRBV27 and TRBJ2-7; 11 nucleotides line up with TRBD1. V shed 8 bases and J 0 bases; nucleotides not matched to a gene: 6. This CDR3 is built from 15 residues. The germline gives CDR1 MNHEY, CDR2 SMNVEV (reference sequence). The CDR3 here is CASAGDRGTSYEQYF. The CDR3 bases are TGTGCCAGCGCCGGGGACAGGGGGACCTCCTACGAGCAGTACTTC.

The chain uses TRBV6-1 and TRBJ1-6; D is unclear. V was clipped by 2 bases and J by 3 bases, with 2 bases between them. The CDR3 sequence is 13 residues long. Germline CDR1 and CDR2: MNHNS and SASEGT. The CDR3 nucleotides are TGTGCCAGCAGTGAACGCTATAATTCACCCCTCCACTTT. Translating gives CASSERYNSPLHF.

V gene TRBV2 combines with J gene TRBJ1-2, with D unresolved. Germline V CDR1 and CDR2: SNHLY, FYNNEI. This CDR3 is 12 amino acids long. The V end was cut by 4 bases, the J end by 2 bases, with 5 bases between. The CDR3 sequence: CASSGDNYGYTF. The CDR3 DNA is TGTGCCAGCAGTGGTGACAACTATGGCTACACCTTC.

Comments on this clone: Distinct nucleotide sequences in the sample also encode this CDR3. The J gene is TRBJ2-7, the V gene TRBV19; no definite D call. CDR1 and CDR2 from the germline V gene are LNHDA and SQIVND (reference sequence). The CDR3 has 13 residues. Trimming shortened V by 3 bases and J by 1 base, and 7 bases separated the two germline ends. The CDR3 here is CASSIRLSYEQYF. CDR3 in DNA: TGTGCCAGTAGTATTAGACTTTCCTACGAGCAGTACTTC.

This clone showed up just a few times. The chain has TRBV30 and TRBJ2-5; TRBD1 agrees at 7 bases. This CDR3 is 15 amino acids long. Germline trimming cut 1 base from V and 0 bases from J; bases unmatched to any gene: 5. Germline-derived CDR1 and CDR2 are GTSNPN and SVGIG (reference sequence). The CDR3 nucleotides are TGTGCCTGGAGTGGAAACAGGGGCCACCAAGAGACCCAGTACTTC. Translated, it gives CAWSGNRGHQETQYF.

The V and J genes are TRBV6-1 and TRBJ2-1; D is possibly TRBD2 (5 bases). The germline V gene encodes CDR1 MNHNS and CDR2 SASEGT. The ends were cut back, 10 bases at V and 9 bases at J, with 22 bases in the middle. The CDR3 is 14 amino acids. The CDR3 DNA sequence: TGTGCCACCCGGCAGCGGAGCCTTTGGGGTGAGCAGTTCTTC. This sequence encodes CATRQRSLWGEQFF.

The rearrangement uses TRBV27 and TRBJ2-7, with no clear D. The CDR3 has 12 amino acids. Germline-derived CDR1 and CDR2 are MNHEY and SMNVEV (reference sequence). Between the trimmed V and J ends, which lost 7 bases and 6 bases, there was a span of 13 bases. CDR3: CASTARWGEQYF. The CDR3 region has the DNA TGTGCCAGCACCGCCCGGTGGGGCGAGCAGTACTTC.

The rearrangement joins TRBV7-2 to TRBJ1-1; D is ambiguous. Germline assignment: CDR1 SGHTA and CDR2 FQGNSA. V shed 2 bases and J shed 7 bases, with 8 bases lying between them. The CDR3 covers 12 residues. DNA of the CDR3: TGTGCCAGCAGCTTATCCACATTTGAAGCTTTCTTT. Its translation is CASSLSTFEAFF.

The chain couples TRBV28 to TRBJ1-4, with D possibly TRBD1 on 5 matching bases. Germline-derived CDR1 and CDR2 are MDHEN and SYDVKM. V dropped 4 bases and J dropped 6 bases, with 15 bases sitting between them. This CDR3 contains 15 residues. In nucleotides, the CDR3 is TGTGCCAGCAGTTCCCCGACCCTGGGGGATGAAAAACTGTTTTTT. The encoded protein is CASSSPTLGDEKLFF.

The chain carries TRBV10-2 and TRBJ2-1; 9 nucleotides match TRBD1. This CDR3 spans 15 amino acids. Looked up from germline, CDR1 is WSHSY and CDR2 is SAAADI. The junction had 7 bases not matched to a gene; V was cut back by 6 bases and J by 4 bases. CDR3 sequence reads: CASRGGQGSYNEQFF. The DNA of the CDR3 is TGCGCCAGCAGGGGGGGACAGGGTAGTTACAATGAGCAGTTCTTC.

The chain combines TRBV5-1 with TRBJ1-1; perhaps TRBD1 as D (5 bases). The length of the CDR3 is 15 residues. Per germline, CDR1 SGHRS and CDR2 YFSETQ. V gave up 1 base and J gave up 5 bases, with 15 bases separating them. The CDR3 DNA follows: TGCGCCAGCAGCTTGAGTGGGGCTGGAAGTACTGAAGCTTTCTTT. Its translation is CASSLSGAGSTEAFF.

V gene TRBV5-1 combines with J gene TRBJ1-2; 11 positions agree with TRBD1. The germline V gene has CDR1 SGHRS and CDR2 YFSETQ. Losses at the gene ends were 0 bases for V and 6 bases for J; bases not matched to a gene: 10. The CDR3 has 17 amino acids. The DNA for the CDR3 is TGCGCCAGCAGCTTGGCCGTTCGAGGACAGGGGGCTAATGGCTACACCTTC. This codes for CASSLAVRGQGANGYTF.